Listed here are 29 T cell receptor beta chains from one sample, sequenced in a study of blood T cell repertoires in COVID-19. The method was immunoSEQ multiplex PCR; TCRdb's version includes in-frame clones alone and lacks a portion of them. The data hold roughly 190,000 clones, with about 85% observed a single time. The sample was peripheral blood. Source of these receptors: a woman in her sixties or seventies with COVID-19, enrolled during active disease.

This CDR3 reads CASSEDPTKAGVGGYTF. DNA of the CDR3: TGCGCCAGCAGCGAGGATCCCACCAAAGCAGGGGTGGGTGGCTACACCTTC. This sequence joins TRBV5-1 and TRBJ1-2, with D perhaps TRBD1 (6 bases). The CDR3 sequence is 17 residues long. Germline V gene sequence: CDR1 SGHRS, CDR2 YFSETQ. V was shortened by 4 bases and J by 7 bases, with 26 bases between the two germline ends.

On this clone itself: The identical CDR3 is also encoded by other nucleotide sequences in the sample. The V call is TRBV4-1, the J call TRBJ2-7, with a possible D match to TRBD1 (6 bases). The germline CDR1 and CDR2 sequences are MGHRA and YSYEKL. Trimming pared 4 bases from V and 6 bases from J, leaving 13 bases between. The CDR3 totals 13 residues. As DNA, the CDR3 is TGCGCCAGCAGCCCACGACAGGTTCCCGAGCAGTACTTC. It codes for CASSPRQVPEQYF.

V gene TRBV28 combines with J gene TRBJ2-3, with 12 nucleotides matching TRBD2. The CDR3 spans 16 residues. CDR1 is MDHEN, CDR2 SYDVKM, per germline. The trim removed 6 bases at V and 4 bases at J, leaving 8 bases unmatched. The DNA of the CDR3 is TGTGCCAGCAGAGACCTTGCTAGCGGGGGGGCAGATACGCAGTATTTT. Its protein is CASRDLASGGADTQYF. Combining the CDR3 with reference TRBV28 and TRBJ2-3 gives the whole variable domain DVKVTQSSRYLVKRTGEKVFLECVQDMDHENMFWYRQDPGLGLRLIYFSYDVKMKEKGDIPEGYSVSREKKERFSLILESASTNQTSMYLCASRDLASGGADTQYFGPGTRLTVL.

There are a few counts of this clone. This chain connects TRBV5-1 to TRBJ1-1, with D perhaps matching TRBD1 (6 bases). The ends were cut back, 0 bases at V and 1 base at J, with 22 bases in the middle. CDR1 and CDR2 (germline): SGHRS, YFSETQ. The CDR3 runs 19 residues. The CDR3 sequence: CASSLVSGAQGRANTEAFF. The DNA for the CDR3 is TGCGCCAGCAGCTTGGTTTCCGGTGCCCAGGGGAGGGCGAACACTGAAGCTTTCTTT.

This clone was detected only once. V gene TRBV18 combines with J gene TRBJ2-7; tentative D call: TRBD1 (6 bases). There are 15 residues in the CDR3. CDR1 and CDR2 (germline): KGHSH, LQKENI. The V end lost 1 base, the J end lost 7 bases, and 17 bases lay between the germline ends. The CDR3 DNA sequence: TGTGCCAGCTCACCACGACAAGGGGCGCAGGGGGAGCAGTACTTC. This gives the protein CASSPRQGAQGEQYF.

The J gene is TRBJ1-6, the V gene TRBV9, with 9 bases aligning to TRBD1. V dropped 4 bases and J dropped 6; count of bases not matched to a gene: 8. There are 16 residues in the CDR3. CDR1 SGDLS and CDR2 YYNGEE come from the germline V gene. The chain's CDR3 is CASSPREGQGNSPLHF. The CDR3 DNA sequence: TGTGCCAGCAGCCCCCGTGAGGGACAGGGTAATTCACCCCTCCACTTT.

The V call is TRBV30, the J call TRBJ1-1, with no clear D. Germline V gene sequence: CDR1 GTSNPN, CDR2 SVGIG (reference sequence). V lost 0 bases to trimming and J lost 10 bases, with 9 bases between them. The CDR3 consists of 11 residues. The CDR3 loop reads CAWSVREAAFF. DNA for the CDR3: TGTGCCTGGAGTGTACGCGAGGCAGCTTTCTTT.

This chain uses TRBV19 with TRBJ1-1; TRBD1 matches at 9 bases. The CDR3 contains 15 residues. After removal of 6 bases from V and 5 bases from J, the junction contained 10 bases not matched to a gene. CDR1 and CDR2 (germline): LNHDA, SQIVND (reference sequence). CDR3 DNA: TGTGCCAGTAGCACGATCGGGACAGGGAGAACTGAAGCTTTCTTT. Encoded protein: CASSTIGTGRTEAFF.

The chain couples TRBV18 to TRBJ1-5; D is uncertain. Trimming took off 4 bases at V and 6 bases at J, with 13 bases between the two ends. Germline V gives CDR1 KGHSH, CDR2 LQKENI. The CDR3 has 14 amino acids. The CDR3 loop reads CASSRGGEGQPQHF. The CDR3 coding sequence is TGTGCCAGCTCACGTGGCGGGGAAGGTCAGCCCCAGCATTTT.

The chain combines TRBV11-1 with TRBJ2-3; 11 bases map to TRBD1. The CDR3 has 16 amino acids. Trimming took 5 bases from V and 3 from J; bases not matched to a gene: 7. In germline, CDR1 is SGHAT, CDR2 FQDESV (reference sequence). CDR3 sequence: CASSDGWDRGTDTQYF. CDR3 in DNA: TGTGCCAGCAGCGACGGCTGGGACAGGGGGACAGATACGCAGTATTTT.

This clone was picked up one time. V is TRBV16 and J is TRBJ2-1; 8 bases fit TRBD1. V lost 3 bases, J lost 10 bases, and 8 bases stayed unmatched. Germline values: CDR1 KGHSY, CDR2 FQNENV. This CDR3 spans 14 amino acids. Written as DNA, the CDR3 is TGTGCCAGCAGCCAGGACAGGGTACGTTACGAGCAGTTCTTC. Encoded protein: CASSQDRVRYEQFF.

The rearrangement links TRBV7-2 to TRBJ1-1, with TRBD1 matching over 9 bases. With V trimmed by 5 bases and J by 6 bases, 7 bases remained unmatched. Germline-derived CDR1 and CDR2 are SGHTA and FQGNSA. CDR3 length: 14 residues. This CDR3 is CASSLGQGRAEAFF. The DNA for the CDR3 is TGTGCCAGCAGCCTCGGACAGGGGCGGGCTGAAGCTTTCTTT.

The chain uses TRBV29-1 and TRBJ2-5; the D is unclear. With 4 bases removed from V and 5 bases from J, the gap between germline ends came to 8 bases. Germline V gives CDR1 SQVTM, CDR2 ANQGSEA. The CDR3 spans 11 residues. In nucleotides, the CDR3 is TGCAGCGTTGGACTTGTTGAGACCCAGTACTTC. Its protein is CSVGLVETQYF.

J is TRBJ2-6 and V is TRBV27, with TRBD1 as a possible D gene (6 bases). This CDR3 is built from 15 residues. In germline, CDR1 is MNHEY, CDR2 SMNVEV (reference sequence). V lost 5 bases and J 4 bases, leaving 12 bases between the germline ends. The CDR3: CASSLSQGGANVLTF. As DNA, the CDR3 is TGTGCCAGCAGTCTCTCCCAGGGGGGGGCCAACGTCCTGACTTTC.

V gene TRBV12-3 or TRBV12-4 combines with J gene TRBJ1-2, with a weak D call TRBD1 (6 bases). V lost 7 bases to trimming and J lost 8 bases, with 17 bases between them. The CDR3 has 13 amino acids. The CDR3 nucleotides are TGTGCCAGCACCGCCCCGGGGGGCTGGGGCTACACCTTC. Amino acids: CASTAPGGWGYTF.

The rearrangement joins TRBV30 to TRBJ1-2; D is undetermined. The V gene's germline CDR1 is GTSNPN and CDR2 SVGIG (reference sequence). V lost 0 bases and J lost 8, with 10 bases in between. The CDR3 is 12 amino acids. The CDR3 sequence: CAWSVHGEGYTF. The CDR3 DNA is TGTGCCTGGAGTGTACATGGGGAGGGCTACACCTTC.

The rearrangement uses TRBV7-3 and TRBJ2-3; TRBD2 agrees at 9 bases. Trimming cost V 2 bases and J 2 bases; bases outside gene matches: 2. In germline, CDR1 is SGHTA, CDR2 FQGTGA. CDR3 length: 15 residues. The CDR3 spells CASSLQRGDTDTQYF. As DNA, the CDR3 is TGTGCCAGCAGCTTACAGCGGGGGGACACAGATACGCAGTATTTT.

The genes are TRBV6-5 and TRBJ2-7; 9 nucleotides agree with TRBD2. V lost 5 bases and J lost 0; bases outside the gene matches: 2. CDR1 is MNHEY and CDR2 is SVGAGI in the germline V gene. The CDR3 covers 14 residues. CDR3: CASSLAGSSYEQYV. CDR3 DNA sequence: TGTGCCAGCAGTCTAGCGGGGAGCTCCTACGAGCAGTACGTC.

This clone was seen once. V usage is TRBV2 and J usage is TRBJ2-3, with D uncertain. V was clipped by 5 bases and J by 6 bases, with 12 bases between them. The CDR3 length is 13 residues. CDR1 SNHLY and CDR2 FYNNEI come from the germline V gene. CDR3 in amino acids: CASSSIRCDTQYF. In DNA, the CDR3 is TGTGCCAGCAGTTCCATACGGTGCGATACGCAGTATTTT.

This clone was detected only once. This sequence joins TRBV15 and TRBJ2-7; TRBD1 agrees at 7 bases. V lost 4 bases to trimming and J lost 6 bases; unmatched junction nucleotides: 12. The CDR3 extends over 15 amino acids. Germline CDR1 reads LNHNV; CDR2 reads YYDKDF (reference sequence). The CDR3: CATSNRKPTGSEQYV. As DNA, the CDR3 is TGTGCCACCAGCAATCGGAAACCGACAGGGAGCGAGCAGTACGTC.

This clone came up once. The chain links TRBV3-1 (or the pseudogene TRBV3-2) to TRBJ2-6; possibly TRBD1 for D (5 bases). CDR3 length: 17 residues. V was pared by 7 bases and J by 1 base, with 17 bases between. Germline-derived CDR1 and CDR2 are LGHDT and YNNKEL (reference sequence). The CDR3 reads CASTLWGLMSGANVLTF. The CDR3 nucleotides read TGTGCCAGCACGTTATGGGGCCTGATGTCTGGGGCCAACGTCCTGACTTTC.

V usage is TRBV27 and J usage is TRBJ2-3, with 14 bases fitting TRBD2. The germline V gene has CDR1 MNHEY and CDR2 SMNVEV (reference sequence). The CDR3 is 17 residues long. Trimming took 3 bases from V and 6 from J; bases not matched to a gene: 8. The CDR3 coding sequence is TGTGCCAGCAGTTTCTCGGGACTAGCGGGAGTTCCGGATACGCAGTATTTT. Amino acid sequence: CASSFSGLAGVPDTQYF.

The V and J genes are TRBV2 and TRBJ2-7; D is possibly TRBD2 (5 bases). V was cut by 6 bases and J by 0 bases, with 15 bases left in between. This CDR3 contains 15 residues. The V gene's germline CDR1 is SNHLY and CDR2 FYNNEI. The CDR3 loop reads CASSDERAVSYEQYF. DNA for the CDR3: TGTGCCAGCAGCGACGAGCGAGCGGTCTCCTACGAGCAGTACTTC.

The V call is TRBV18, the J call TRBJ2-2; no reliable D call. This CDR3 has 15 amino acids. V dropped 5 bases and J dropped 0 bases, with 10 bases sitting between them. CDR1 is KGHSH, CDR2 LQKENI, per germline. DNA for the CDR3: TGTGCCAGCTCATCTCTACTGTCGAACACCGGGGAGCTGTTTTTT. Its translation is CASSSLLSNTGELFF.

This chain connects TRBV2 to TRBJ2-6, with 7 bases aligning to TRBD2. The germline V gene has CDR1 SNHLY and CDR2 FYNNEI. J was trimmed by 0 bases and V by 6 bases; bases with no gene match: 8. This CDR3 comprises 17 residues. The DNA for the CDR3 is TGTGCCAGCAGCCAACTGGGGGGGACCTCTGGGGCCAACGTCCTGACTTTC. Amino acid sequence: CASSQLGGTSGANVLTF.

This chain joins TRBV18 and TRBJ1-4, with D unresolved. This CDR3 region has 14 residues. The V gene's germline CDR1 is KGHSH and CDR2 LQKENI. V gave up 0 bases and J gave up 8 bases, with 10 bases separating them. CDR3 in amino acids: CASSPPTAREKLFF. For the CDR3, the DNA is TGTGCCAGCTCACCACCGACGGCGCGGGAAAAACTGTTTTTT.

The V call is TRBV5-1, the J call TRBJ2-1; D is possibly TRBD1 (6 bases). The V end lost 0 bases, the J end lost 7 bases, and 17 bases lay between the germline ends. Germline-derived CDR1 and CDR2 are SGHRS and YFSETQ. The CDR3 runs to 16 residues. CDR3: CASSLANRASGNEQFF. CDR3 bases: TGCGCCAGCAGCTTGGCCAACAGGGCCTCTGGAAATGAGCAGTTCTTC. The full variable domain, its missing parts supplied by reference TRBV5-1 and TRBJ2-1, is KAGVTQTPRYLIKTRGQQVTLSCSPISGHRSVSWYQQTPGQGLQFLFEYFSETQRNKGNFPGRFSGRQFSNSRSEMNVSTLELGDSALYLCASSLANRASGNEQFFGPGTRLTVL.

This clone was found once. The rearrangement joins TRBV28 to TRBJ2-2, with 7 bases that match TRBD2. There are 13 residues in the CDR3. The V and J ends lost 5 bases and 6 bases, in that order; junction bases with no gene match: 3. Looked up from germline, CDR1 is MDHEN and CDR2 is SYDVKM. CDR3 DNA: TGTGCCAGCAGTACAACTAGCGCCGGGGAGCTGTTTTTT. Protein sequence: CASSTTSAGELFF.

The chain has TRBV28 and TRBJ1-2; D remains ambiguous. V gave up 5 bases and J gave up 2 bases, with 18 bases separating them. CDR1 and CDR2 from the germline V gene are MDHEN and SYDVKM. The CDR3 extends over 16 amino acids. The CDR3 sequence: CASSPPGNTVNYGYTF. As DNA, the CDR3 is TGTGCCAGCAGTCCCCCCGGTAACACAGTGAACTATGGCTACACCTTC.